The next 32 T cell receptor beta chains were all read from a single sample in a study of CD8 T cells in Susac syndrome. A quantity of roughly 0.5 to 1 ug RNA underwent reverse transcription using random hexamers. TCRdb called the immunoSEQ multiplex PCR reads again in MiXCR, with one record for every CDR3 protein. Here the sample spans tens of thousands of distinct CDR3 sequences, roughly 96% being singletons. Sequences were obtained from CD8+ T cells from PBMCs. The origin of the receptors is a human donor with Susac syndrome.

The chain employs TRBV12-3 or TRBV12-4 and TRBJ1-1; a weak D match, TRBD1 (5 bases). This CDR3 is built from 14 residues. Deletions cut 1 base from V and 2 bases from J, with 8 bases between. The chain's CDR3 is CASSLVGTNTEAFF. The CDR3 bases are TGTGCCAGCAGTTTAGTGGGGACTAACACTGAAGCTTTCTTT.

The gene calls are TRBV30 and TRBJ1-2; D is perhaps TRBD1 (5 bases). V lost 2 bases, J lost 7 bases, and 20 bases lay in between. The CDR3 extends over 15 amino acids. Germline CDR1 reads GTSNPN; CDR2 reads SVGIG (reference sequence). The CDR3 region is CAWSMGEGRPGGYTF. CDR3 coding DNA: TGTGCCTGGAGTATGGGGGAGGGAAGGCCTGGTGGCTACACCTTC.

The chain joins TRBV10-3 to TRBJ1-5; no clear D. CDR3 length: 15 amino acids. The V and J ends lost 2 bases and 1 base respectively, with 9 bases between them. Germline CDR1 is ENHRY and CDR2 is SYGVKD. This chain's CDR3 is CAISERGPSNQPQHF. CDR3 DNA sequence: TGTGCCATCAGTGAGAGAGGACCGAGCAATCAGCCCCAGCATTTT.

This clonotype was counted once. The DNA of the CDR3 is TGTGCCAGCAGCGACAGGGGGGGCGGAAAACTGTTTTTT. It translates to CASSDRGGGKLFF. The gene calls are TRBV27 and TRBJ1-4, with 9 nucleotides matching TRBD1. CDR1 is MNHEY, CDR2 SMNVEV, per germline (reference sequence). The junction had 6 bases not matched to a gene; V was cut back by 6 bases and J by 10 bases. This CDR3 has 13 amino acids.

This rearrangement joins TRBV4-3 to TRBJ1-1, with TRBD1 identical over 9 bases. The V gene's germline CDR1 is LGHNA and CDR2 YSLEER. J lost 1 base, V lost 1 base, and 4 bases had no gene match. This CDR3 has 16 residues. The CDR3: CASSQGTGAANTEAFF. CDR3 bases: TGCGCCAGCAGCCAAGGGACAGGGGCGGCGAACACTGAAGCTTTCTTT.

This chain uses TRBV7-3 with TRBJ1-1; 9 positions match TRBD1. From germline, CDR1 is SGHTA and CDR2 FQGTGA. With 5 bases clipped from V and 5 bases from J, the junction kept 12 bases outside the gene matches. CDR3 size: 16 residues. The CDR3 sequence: CASSVGVGQGGTEAFF. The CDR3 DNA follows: TGTGCCAGCAGCGTCGGAGTGGGACAGGGTGGAACTGAAGCTTTCTTT.

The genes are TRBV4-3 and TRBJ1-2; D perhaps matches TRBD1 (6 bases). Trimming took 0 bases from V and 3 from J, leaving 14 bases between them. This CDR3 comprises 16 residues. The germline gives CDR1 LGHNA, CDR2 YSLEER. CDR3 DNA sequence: TGCGCCAGCAGCCAAGATATGGGACAAAGGGACTATGGCTACACCTTC. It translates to CASSQDMGQRDYGYTF.

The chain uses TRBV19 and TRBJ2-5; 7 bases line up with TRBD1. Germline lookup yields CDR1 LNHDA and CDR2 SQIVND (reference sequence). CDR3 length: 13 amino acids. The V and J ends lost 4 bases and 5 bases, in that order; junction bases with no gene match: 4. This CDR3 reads CASSTQGYETQYF. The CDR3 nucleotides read TGTGCCAGTAGTACACAGGGGTACGAGACCCAGTACTTC.

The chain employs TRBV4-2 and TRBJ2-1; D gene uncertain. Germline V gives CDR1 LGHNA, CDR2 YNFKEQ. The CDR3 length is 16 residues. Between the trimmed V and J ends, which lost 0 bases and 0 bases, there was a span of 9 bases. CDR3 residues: CASSQDGRSSYNEQFF. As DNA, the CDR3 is TGTGCCAGCAGCCAAGACGGACGTAGCTCCTACAATGAGCAGTTCTTC.

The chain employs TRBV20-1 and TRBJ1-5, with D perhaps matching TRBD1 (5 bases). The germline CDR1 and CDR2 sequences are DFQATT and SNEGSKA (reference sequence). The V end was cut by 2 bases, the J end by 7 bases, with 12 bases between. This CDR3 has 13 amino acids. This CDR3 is CSARPGWGQPQHF. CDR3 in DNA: TGCAGTGCTAGACCGGGTTGGGGCCAGCCCCAGCATTTT.

CDR3 DNA sequence: TGTGCCAGCAGCGTCGAAGGGGACACCGGAGGCTATGGCTACACCTTC. This encodes CASSVEGDTGGYGYTF. The gene calls are TRBV9 and TRBJ1-2; maybe TRBD1 (6 bases). Germline V gene lookup returns CDR1 SGDLS and CDR2 YYNGEE. V lost 2 bases and J lost 4, with 18 bases in between. The CDR3 length is 16 residues. Combining the CDR3 with reference TRBV9 and TRBJ1-2 gives the whole variable domain DSGVTQTPKHLITATGQRVTLRCSPRSGDLSVYWYQQSLDQGLQFLIQYYNGEERAKGNILERFSAQQFPDLHSELNLSSLELGDSALYFCASSVEGDTGGYGYTFGSGTRLTVV.

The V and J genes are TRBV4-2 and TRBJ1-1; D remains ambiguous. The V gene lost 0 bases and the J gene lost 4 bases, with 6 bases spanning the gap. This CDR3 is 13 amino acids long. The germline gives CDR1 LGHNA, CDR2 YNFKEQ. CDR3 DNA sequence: TGTGCCAGCAGCCAAGATTCCGGCACTGAAGCTTTCTTT. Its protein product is CASSQDSGTEAFF.

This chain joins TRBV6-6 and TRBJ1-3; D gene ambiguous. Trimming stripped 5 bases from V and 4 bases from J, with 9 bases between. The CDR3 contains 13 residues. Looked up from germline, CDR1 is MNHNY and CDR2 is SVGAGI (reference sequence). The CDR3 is CASSPAPGNTIYF. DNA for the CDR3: TGTGCCAGCAGTCCCGCTCCCGGAAACACCATATATTTT.

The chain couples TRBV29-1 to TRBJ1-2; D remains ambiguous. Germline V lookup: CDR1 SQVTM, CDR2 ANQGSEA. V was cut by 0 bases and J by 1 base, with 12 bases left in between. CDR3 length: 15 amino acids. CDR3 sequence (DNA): TGCAGCGTTGAAGATGGGAGGGCCCATAACTATGGCTACACCTTC. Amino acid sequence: CSVEDGRAHNYGYTF.

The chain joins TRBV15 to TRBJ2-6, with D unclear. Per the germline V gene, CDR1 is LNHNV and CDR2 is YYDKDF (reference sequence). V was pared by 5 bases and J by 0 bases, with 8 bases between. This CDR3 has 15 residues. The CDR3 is CATSGHVSGANVLTF. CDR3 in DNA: TGTGCCACCAGCGGGCACGTCTCTGGGGCCAACGTCCTGACTTTC.

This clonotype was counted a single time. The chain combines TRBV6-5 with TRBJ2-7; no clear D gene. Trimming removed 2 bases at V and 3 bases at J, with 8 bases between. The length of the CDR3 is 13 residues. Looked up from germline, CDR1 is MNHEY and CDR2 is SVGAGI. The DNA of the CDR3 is TGTGCCAGCAGTTACGGGGTTAGCTACGAGCAGTACTTC. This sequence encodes CASSYGVSYEQYF.

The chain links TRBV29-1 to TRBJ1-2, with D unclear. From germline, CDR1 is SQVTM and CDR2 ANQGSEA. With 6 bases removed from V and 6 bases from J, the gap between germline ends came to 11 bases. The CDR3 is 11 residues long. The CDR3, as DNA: TGCAGCGTCCCGGGCCTCGATGGCTACACCTTC. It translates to CSVPGLDGYTF. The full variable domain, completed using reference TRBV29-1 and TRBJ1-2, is SAVISQKPSRDICQRGTSLTIQCQVDSQVTMMFWYRQQPGQSLTLIATANQGSEATYESGFVIDKFPISRPNLTFSTLTVSNMSPEDSSIYLCSVPGLDGYTFGSGTRLTVV.

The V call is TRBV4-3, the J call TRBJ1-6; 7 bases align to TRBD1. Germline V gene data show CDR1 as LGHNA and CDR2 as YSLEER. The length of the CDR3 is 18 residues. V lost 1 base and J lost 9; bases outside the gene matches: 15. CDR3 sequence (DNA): TGCGCCAGCAGCCAAGTGCCCCCTATCAGGGGGTCGGTTTCACCCCTCCACTTT. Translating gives CASSQVPPIRGSVSPLHF.

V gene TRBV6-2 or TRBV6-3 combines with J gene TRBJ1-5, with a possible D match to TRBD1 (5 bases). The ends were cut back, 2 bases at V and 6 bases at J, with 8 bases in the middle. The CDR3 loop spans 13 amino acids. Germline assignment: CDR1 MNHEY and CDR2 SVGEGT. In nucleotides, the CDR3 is TGTGCCAGCAGTTACGCGGGGGGTCAGCCCCAGCATTTT. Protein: CASSYAGGQPQHF.

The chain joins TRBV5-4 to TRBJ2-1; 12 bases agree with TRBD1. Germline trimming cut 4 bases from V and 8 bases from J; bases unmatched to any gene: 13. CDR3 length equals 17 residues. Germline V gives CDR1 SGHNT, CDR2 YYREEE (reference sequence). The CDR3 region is CASSPNTGQGAWHEQFF. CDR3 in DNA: TGTGCCAGCAGCCCTAATACGGGACAGGGGGCTTGGCATGAGCAGTTCTTC.

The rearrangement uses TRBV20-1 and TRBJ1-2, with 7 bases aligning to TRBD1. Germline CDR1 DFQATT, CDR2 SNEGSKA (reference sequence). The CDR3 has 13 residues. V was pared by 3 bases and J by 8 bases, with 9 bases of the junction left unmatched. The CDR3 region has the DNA TGCAGTGCTAGGGACAGGCTGGCCCAAGGCTACACCTTC. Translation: CSARDRLAQGYTF.

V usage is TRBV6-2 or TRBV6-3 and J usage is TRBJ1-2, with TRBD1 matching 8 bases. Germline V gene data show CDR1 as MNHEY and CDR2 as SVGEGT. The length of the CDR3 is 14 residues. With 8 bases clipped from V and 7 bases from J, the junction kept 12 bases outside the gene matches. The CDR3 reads CASRSLDRAIGYTF. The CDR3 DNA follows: TGTGCCAGCCGATCCCTGGACAGGGCGATTGGCTACACCTTC.

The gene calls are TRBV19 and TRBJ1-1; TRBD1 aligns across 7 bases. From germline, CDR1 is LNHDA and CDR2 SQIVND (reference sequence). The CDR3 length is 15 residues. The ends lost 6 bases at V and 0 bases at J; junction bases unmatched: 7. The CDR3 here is CASRSPGQLNTEAFF. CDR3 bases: TGTGCCAGTAGATCACCGGGACAGTTGAACACTGAAGCTTTCTTT. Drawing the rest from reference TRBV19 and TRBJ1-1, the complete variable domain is DGGITQSPKYLFRKEGQNVTLSCEQNLNHDAMYWYRQDPGQGLRLIYYSQIVNDFQKGDIAEGYSVSREKKESFPLTVTSAQKNPTAFYLCASRSPGQLNTEAFFGQGTRLTVV.

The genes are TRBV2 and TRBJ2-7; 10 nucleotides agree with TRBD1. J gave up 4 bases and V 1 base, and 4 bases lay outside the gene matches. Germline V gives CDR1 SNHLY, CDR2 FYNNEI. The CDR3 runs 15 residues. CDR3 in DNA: TGTGCCAGCAGTGAAGAGACAGGGGGCCCTTACGAGCAGTACTTC. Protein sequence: CASSEETGGPYEQYF. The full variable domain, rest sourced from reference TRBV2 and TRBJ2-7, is EPEVTQTPSHQVTQMGQEVILRCVPISNHLYFYWYRQILGQKVEFLVSFYNNEISEKSEIFDDQFSVERPDGSNFTLKIRSTKLEDSAMYFCASSEETGGPYEQYFGPGTRLTVT.

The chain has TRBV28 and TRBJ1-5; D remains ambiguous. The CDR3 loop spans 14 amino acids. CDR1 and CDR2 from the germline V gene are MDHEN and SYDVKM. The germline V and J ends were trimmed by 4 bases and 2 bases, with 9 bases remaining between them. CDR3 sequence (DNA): TGTGCCAGCAGTTGGACCGGGGGCAATCAGCCCCAGCATTTT. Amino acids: CASSWTGGNQPQHF.

The CDR3 sequence: CSARDVTGEQPQHF. In DNA, the CDR3 is TGCAGTGCTAGAGATGTGACAGGGGAACAGCCCCAGCATTTT. This rearrangement joins TRBV20-1 to TRBJ1-5; 8 bases align to TRBD1. There are 14 residues in the CDR3. Trimming took 0 bases from V and 7 from J; bases not matched to a gene: 5. The germline V gene encodes CDR1 DFQATT and CDR2 SNEGSKA (reference sequence).

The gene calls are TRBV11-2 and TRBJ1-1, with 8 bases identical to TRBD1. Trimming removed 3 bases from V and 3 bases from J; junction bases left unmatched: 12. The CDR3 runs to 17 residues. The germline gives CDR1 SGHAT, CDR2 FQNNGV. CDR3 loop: CASSLDRLTGADTEAFF. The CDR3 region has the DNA TGTGCCAGCAGCTTGGACCGATTGACAGGGGCGGACACTGAAGCTTTCTTT.

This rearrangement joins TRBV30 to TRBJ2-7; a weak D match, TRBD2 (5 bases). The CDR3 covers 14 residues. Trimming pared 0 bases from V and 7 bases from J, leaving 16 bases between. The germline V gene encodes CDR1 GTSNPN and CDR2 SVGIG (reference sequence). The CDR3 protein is CAWSVSGSWGEQYF. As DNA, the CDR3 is TGTGCCTGGAGTGTATCGGGGTCGTGGGGAGAGCAGTACTTC.

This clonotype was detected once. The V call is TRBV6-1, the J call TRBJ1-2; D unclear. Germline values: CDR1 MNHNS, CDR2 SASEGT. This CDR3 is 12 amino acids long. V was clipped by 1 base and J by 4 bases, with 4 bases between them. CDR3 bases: TGTGCCAGCAGTGAAGACGGCTATGGCTACACCTTC. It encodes CASSEDGYGYTF.

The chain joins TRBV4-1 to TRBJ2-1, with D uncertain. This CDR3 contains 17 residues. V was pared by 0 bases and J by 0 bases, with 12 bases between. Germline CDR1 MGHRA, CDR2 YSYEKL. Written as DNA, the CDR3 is TGCGCCAGCAGCCAAGAAGAATGGTCGAGCTCCTACAATGAGCAGTTCTTC. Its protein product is CASSQEEWSSSYNEQFF.

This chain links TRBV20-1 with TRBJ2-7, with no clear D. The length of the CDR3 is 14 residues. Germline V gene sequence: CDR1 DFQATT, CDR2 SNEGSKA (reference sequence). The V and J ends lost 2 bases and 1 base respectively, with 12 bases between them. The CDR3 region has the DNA TGCAGTGCTAGAAGGTCGGCAAAATCCTACGAGCAGTACTTC. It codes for CSARRSAKSYEQYF.

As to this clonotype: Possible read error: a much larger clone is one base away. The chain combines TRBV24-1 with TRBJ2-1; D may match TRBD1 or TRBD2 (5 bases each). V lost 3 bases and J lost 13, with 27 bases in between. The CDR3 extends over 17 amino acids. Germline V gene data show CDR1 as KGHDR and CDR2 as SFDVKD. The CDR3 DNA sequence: TGTGCCACCAGTGATGGATTAAACGGGGCAGGGAAAAACATTCAGTTCTTC. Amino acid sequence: CATSDGLNGAGKNIQFF.